Reported below is one T cell receptor beta chain. The antigen is unknown. After re-calling the 5' RACE reads, TCRdb lists one entry per CDR3 protein, DNA absent. The sample table sets out fewer than 550,000 distinct CDR3 sequences. This sample stems from a study of T cells expressing NK-cell markers. The study, taken as a whole, reports: In a few donors, dominant clonotypes made up about 25-60.1% of CD3+CD56-NKG2C+ cells.

CDR3 length: 16 residues. Per the germline V gene, CDR1 is MGHRA and CDR2 is YSYEKL. The sequenced material came from blood T cells: a sorted CD56 or NKG2C T cell subset, CD4+ or CD8+ T cells, or bulk PBMC T cells (not recorded which). The J gene is TRBJ2-3, the V gene TRBV4-1. The TCR was taken from a woman aged 45 to 65 in good health. The CDR3 is CASSLRLGWSTDTQYF.